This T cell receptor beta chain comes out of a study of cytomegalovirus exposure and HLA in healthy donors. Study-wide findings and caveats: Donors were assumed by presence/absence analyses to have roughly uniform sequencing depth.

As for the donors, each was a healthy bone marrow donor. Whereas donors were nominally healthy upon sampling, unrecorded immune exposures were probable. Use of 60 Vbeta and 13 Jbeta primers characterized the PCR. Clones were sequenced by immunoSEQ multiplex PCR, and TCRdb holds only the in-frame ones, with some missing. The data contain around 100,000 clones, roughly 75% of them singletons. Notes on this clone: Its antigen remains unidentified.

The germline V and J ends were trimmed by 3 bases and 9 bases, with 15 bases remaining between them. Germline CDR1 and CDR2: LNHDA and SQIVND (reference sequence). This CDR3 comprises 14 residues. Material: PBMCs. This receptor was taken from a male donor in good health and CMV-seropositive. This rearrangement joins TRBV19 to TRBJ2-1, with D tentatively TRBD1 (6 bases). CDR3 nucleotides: TGTGCCAGTAGTATGGGTGGGGGCGGCGGTGAGCAGTTCTTC. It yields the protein CASSMGGGGGEQFF.